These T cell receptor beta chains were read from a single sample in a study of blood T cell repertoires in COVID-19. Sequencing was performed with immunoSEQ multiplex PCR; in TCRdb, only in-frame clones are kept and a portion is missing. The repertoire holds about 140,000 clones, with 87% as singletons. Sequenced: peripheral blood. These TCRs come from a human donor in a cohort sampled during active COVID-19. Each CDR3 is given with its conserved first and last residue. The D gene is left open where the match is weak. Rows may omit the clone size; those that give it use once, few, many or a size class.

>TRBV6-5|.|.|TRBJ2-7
TGTGCCAGCAGGGACAGCATCCTTCCCTACGAGCAGTACTTC
CASRDSILPYEQYF
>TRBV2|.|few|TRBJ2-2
TGTGCCAGCAGGGAGCATGAGAACACCGGGGAGCTGTTTTTT
CASREHENTGELFF
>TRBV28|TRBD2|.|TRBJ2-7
TGTGCCAGCAGTTTTCGAGCGGGGGAGACATACGAGCAGTACTTC
CASSFRAGETYEQYF
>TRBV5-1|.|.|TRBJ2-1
TGCGCCAGCAGCTTGGAGCCGGGTACACATGAGCAGTTCTTC
CASSLEPGTHEQFF
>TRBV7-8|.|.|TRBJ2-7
TGTGCCAGCAGCTTAGCGCTAGGAGAAGGCCGAGAGCAGTACTTC
CASSLALGEGREQYF
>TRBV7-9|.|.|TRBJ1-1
TGTGCCAGCAGCCTCGGTGGACAGCCCACTGAAGCTTTCTTT
CASSLGGQPTEAFF
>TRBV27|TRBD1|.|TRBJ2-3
TGTGCCAGCAGTTTCAGTCAGGGGGCTTATCGAGATACGCAGTATTTT
CASSFSQGAYRDTQYF
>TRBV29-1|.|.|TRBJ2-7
TGCAGCGTTGAATCGTTTACCGCAGGCAGCACCTACGAGCAGTACTTC
CSVESFTAGSTYEQYF
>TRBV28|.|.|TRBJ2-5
TGTGCCAGCAGTTTATTGGGCCCGACAGGTGGCGAGACCCAGTACTTC
CASSLLGPTGGETQYF
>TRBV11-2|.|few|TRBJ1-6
TGTGCCAGCAGCTTCGAGGCCGGCCGTTATTCACCCCTCCACTTT
CASSFEAGRYSPLHF
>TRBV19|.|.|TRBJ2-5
TGTGCCAGTAGTCCAGGGTGGGAGACCCAGTACTTC
CASSPGWETQYF
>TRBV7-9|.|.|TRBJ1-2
TGTGCCAGCAGTCCCGGGGGGGGAAATGGCTACACCTTC
CASSPGGGNGYTF
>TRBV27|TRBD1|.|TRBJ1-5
TGTGCCAGCAGTTCCTCCGGGACAGGGGGAGGCAATCAGCCCCAGCATTTT
CASSSSGTGGGNQPQHF
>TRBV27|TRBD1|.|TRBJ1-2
TGTGCCAGCAGTTTAATTAGGACCCGGACAGGGAAGAGGGTTAACTATGGCTACACCTTC
CASSLIRTRTGKRVNYGYTF
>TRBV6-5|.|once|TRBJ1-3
TGTGCCAGCAGTTACTCGGAGGAGAGCGGAAACACCATATATTTT
CASSYSEESGNTIYF
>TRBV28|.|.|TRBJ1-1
TGTGCCAGCAGTTTGATAGTACGGCGGGGCAGGGAAGGCACTGAAGCTTTCTTT
CASSLIVRRGREGTEAFF
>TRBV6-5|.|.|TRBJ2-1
TGTGCCAGCAGTTACTCGAGCCGCAATGAGCAGTTCTTC
CASSYSSRNEQFF
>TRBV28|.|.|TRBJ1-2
TGTGCCAGCAGTCCTCAGGGGACGGGGAACTATGGCTACACCTTC
CASSPQGTGNYGYTF
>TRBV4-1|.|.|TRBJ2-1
TGCGCCAGCAGCCAAGATCCAATTCCGGGGAGCCCCCTAGATGAGCAGTTCTTC
CASSQDPIPGSPLDEQFF
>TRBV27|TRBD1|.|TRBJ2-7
TGTGCCACCACGACAGGGTCGCGAATGGGGTACGAGCAGTACTTC
CATTTGSRMGYEQYF
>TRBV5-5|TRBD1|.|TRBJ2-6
TGTGCCAGCAGCCAGAGCCCCGGGACAGGGGGCTCTGGGGCCAACGTCCTGACTTTC
CASSQSPGTGGSGANVLTF
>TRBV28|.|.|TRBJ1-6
TGTGCCAGCAGTTCTCGGGACATGAGCTCCTATAATTCACCCCTCCACTTT
CASSSRDMSSYNSPLHF
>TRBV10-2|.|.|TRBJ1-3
TGCGCCAGCAGTGAGACAGCCGCTGGAAACACCATATATTTT
CASSETAAGNTIYF
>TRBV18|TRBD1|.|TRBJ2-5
TGTGCCAGCTCACCCGGGACAGGGGGCGGCCAAGAGACCCAGTACTTC
CASSPGTGGGQETQYF
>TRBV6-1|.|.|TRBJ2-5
TGTGCCAGCAGTGAAGGTTCCCAACTCCAAGAGACCCAGTACTTC
CASSEGSQLQETQYF
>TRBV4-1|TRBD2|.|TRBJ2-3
TGCGCCAGCAGCCAAACCCCCGGGACTAGCGGGGGTAGCACAGATACGCAGTATTTT
CASSQTPGTSGGSTDTQYF
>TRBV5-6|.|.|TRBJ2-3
TGTGCCAGCAGCTTGACAGGGCCCGCCACAGATACGCAGTATTTT
CASSLTGPATDTQYF
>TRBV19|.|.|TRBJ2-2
TGTGCCAGTAGTGAGTCCTCAAGACTAGTAAGGTTGAACACCGGGGAGCTGTTTTTT
CASSESSRLVRLNTGELFF
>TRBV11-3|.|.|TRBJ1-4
TGTGCCAGCAGCTTAGACGGGGGGACTAATGAAAAACTGTTTTTT
CASSLDGGTNEKLFF
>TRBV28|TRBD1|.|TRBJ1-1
TGTGCCAGCAGTACTCTGGGACAGGGGGCCGATGAAGCTTTCTTT
CASSTLGQGADEAFF
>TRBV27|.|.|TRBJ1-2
TGTGCCAGCAGTTCCCAGGGTGGTAACTATGGCTACACCTTC
CASSSQGGNYGYTF